One TCR beta chain is described in this entry. As defined, naive CD8 cells were CD45RO-negative and positively selected for CCR7, with terminally differentiated effector memory CD45RA+ cells excluded. This sample is part of a study of shared clonotypes between healthy human individuals. This CDR3 is built from 13 residues. The V gene's germline CDR1 is MDHEN and CDR2 SYDVKM. Sequenced by immunoSEQ multiplex PCR; TCRdb stores in-frame clones only, minus some. The data contain 1.5 million to 2.5 million clones, approximately 94% of them singletons. The genes are TRBV28 and TRBJ2-5, with 9 bases matching TRBD1. The J call may be incorrect, as the DNA end agrees better with TRBJ2-7. The sequence derives from a man younger than 35 in good health. The sample consisted of naive CD8+ T cells sorted from blood. The CDR3 here is CASSPQGAGEQYF. The CDR3 DNA reads TGTGCCAGCAGCCCACAGGGGGCTGGCGAGCAGTACTTC.